This TCR beta chain was sequenced in a study of T cell responses to AZD1222 COVID-19 vaccine. Regarding the study as a whole: The peak T cell response came first, and repertoires were sampled only after it.

Clones were read by immunoSEQ multiplex PCR, and TCRdb kept only the in-frame ones, dropping some. The sample has around 53,000 clones, 70% to 90% seen once; the top ten hold approximately 7%. About this clone: No antigen is known for it.

The germline gives CDR1 LNHDA, CDR2 SQIVND (reference sequence). The CDR3 runs to 12 residues. Trimming took off 3 bases at V and 7 bases at J, with 10 bases between the two ends. The TCR sequence derives from an adult who received the AZD1222 COVID-19 vaccine. The sequencing here drew on peripheral blood, taken 28 days after the second AZD1222 dose. The chain recombines TRBV19 with TRBJ2-7; no clear D gene. The CDR3 spells CASSIFPEEQYF. The CDR3 bases are TGTGCCAGTAGTATCTTCCCGGAGGAGCAGTACTTC.